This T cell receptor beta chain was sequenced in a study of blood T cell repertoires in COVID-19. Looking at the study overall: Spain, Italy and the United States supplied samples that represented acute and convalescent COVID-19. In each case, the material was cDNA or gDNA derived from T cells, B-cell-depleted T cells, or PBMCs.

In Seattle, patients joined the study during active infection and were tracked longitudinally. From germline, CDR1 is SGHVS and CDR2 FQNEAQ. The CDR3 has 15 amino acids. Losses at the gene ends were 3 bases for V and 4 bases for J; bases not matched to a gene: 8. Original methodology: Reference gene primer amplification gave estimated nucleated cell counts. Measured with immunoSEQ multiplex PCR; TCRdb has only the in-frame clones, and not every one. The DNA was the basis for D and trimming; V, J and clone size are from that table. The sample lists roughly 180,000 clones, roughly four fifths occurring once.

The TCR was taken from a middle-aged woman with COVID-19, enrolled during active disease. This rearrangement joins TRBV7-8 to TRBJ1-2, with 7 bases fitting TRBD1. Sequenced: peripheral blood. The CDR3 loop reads CASSFDRAVGYGYTF. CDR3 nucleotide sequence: TGTGCCAGCAGCTTCGACAGGGCCGTCGGCTATGGCTACACCTTC.